The T cell receptor (beta chain) described here comes from a study of blood T cell repertoires in COVID-19. Study summary: COVID-19 samples, acute and convalescent, were from the United States, Italy and Spain.

Participant reports of clinical history set cohort assignment. Germline V gene lookup returns CDR1 SGHNT and CDR2 YYREEE (reference sequence). V shed 0 bases, J shed 4 bases, and the junction held 5 bases outside the gene matches. CDR3 length: 16 amino acids. This table comes from immunoSEQ multiplex PCR, and its TCRdb copy is limited to in-frame clones, with some not included. The sample lists 130,000 or so clones; about 81% were seen once. Sequences were obtained from PBMCs or T cells enriched from blood (not recorded which). The chain joins TRBV5-4 to TRBJ2-3; 10 bases line up with TRBD2. The clonotype was recovered from a man between 40 and 49 years old with acute COVID-19. The CDR3 sequence is CASSLASGGAADTQYF. The CDR3 DNA is TGTGCCAGCAGCTTGGCCAGCGGGGGGGCCGCAGATACGCAGTATTTT. The full variable domain, in which reference TRBV5-4 and TRBJ2-3 provide the parts outside the CDR3, is ETGVTQSPTHLIKTRGQQVTLRCSSQSGHNTVSWYQQALGQGPQFIFQYYREEENGRGNFPPRFSGLQFPNYSSELNVNALELDDSALYLCASSLASGGAADTQYFGPGTRLTVL.